Described below is a single TCR beta chain sequence and its context. The data derive from a study of regulatory T cells in long-lasting Graves disease. Stated time point: newly diagnosed GD, antithyroid drugs for less than 3 months. The TCR library used RNA extracted from PBMCs. Construction of TCR beta libraries relied on iRepertoire HTBI primers and on Arm-PCR targeting CDR3 regions. TCRdb reprocessed the multiplex PCR reads with MiXCR, giving one entry per CDR3 protein. The repertoire holds 350,000 to 400,000 distinct CDR3 sequences, roughly 17% seen once, with about 19% in the top ten. CDR3 size: 14 residues. Germline V gene sequence: CDR1 SGHAT, CDR2 FQNNGV. V was cut by 2 bases and J by 0 bases, with 8 bases left in between. The data were also submitted as part of a second study, on T cells in Graves' hyperthyroidism and ophthalmopathy.

This sequence joins TRBV11-2 and TRBJ2-7, with D unresolved. This TCR was recovered from a young woman with Graves disease. The material was peripheral blood mononuclear cells (PBMCs), obtained at new diagnosis, from a patient treated with antithyroid drugs. This CDR3 reads CASSLRSVSYEQYF. The CDR3 coding sequence is TGTGCCAGCAGCTTAAGAAGCGTCTCCTACGAGCAGTACTTC.